One sample yielded the 21 T cell receptor beta chains listed below, sequenced in a study of cytomegalovirus exposure and HLA in healthy donors. Repertoires were generated with immunoSEQ multiplex PCR, while TCRdb's copy carries only in-frame clones and drops some. The table lists 71,000 or so clones, roughly 95% of them singletons. Sequenced sample: PBMCs. These receptors were obtained from a woman aged 18-29 years in good health and CMV-seropositive.

V is TRBV9 and J is TRBJ1-5; 9 bases match TRBD1. Germline CDR1 is SGDLS and CDR2 is YYNGEE. The CDR3 has 15 residues. V was clipped by 4 bases and J by 1 base; unmatched bases: 3. Written as DNA, the CDR3 is TGTGCCAGCAGCTTCGGGACAGGGAGCAATCAGCCCCAGCATTTT. Its translation is CASSFGTGSNQPQHF. Together with reference TRBV9 and TRBJ1-5, the CDR3 gives the full variable domain: DSGVTQTPKHLITATGQRVTLRCSPRSGDLSVYWYQQSLDQGLQFLIQYYNGEERAKGNILERFSAQQFPDLHSELNLSSLELGDSALYFCASSFGTGSNQPQHFGDGTRLSIL.

The J gene is TRBJ2-3, the V gene TRBV27; possibly TRBD2 for D (6 bases). The CDR3 sequence is 14 residues long. Germline V gene lookup returns CDR1 MNHEY and CDR2 SMNVEV (reference sequence). With 4 bases removed from V and 5 bases from J, the gap between germline ends came to 13 bases. CDR3 amino acids: CASSSPGGEDTQYF. CDR3 bases: TGTGCCAGCAGTTCCCCCGGGGGAGAAGATACGCAGTATTTT.

V is TRBV7-2 and J is TRBJ2-7, with TRBD1 as a possible D gene (6 bases). CDR1 SGHTA and CDR2 FQGNSA come from the germline V gene. Trimming took 4 bases from V and 0 from J, leaving 16 bases between them. This CDR3 has 16 residues. This chain's CDR3 is CASSSRQGPASYEQYF. The CDR3 DNA is TGTGCCAGCAGCTCGCGCCAGGGGCCTGCCTCCTACGAGCAGTACTTC.

The chain couples TRBV6-1 to TRBJ2-7, with TRBD1 identical over 7 bases. CDR3 length: 15 amino acids. The J segment lost 3 bases and the V segment lost 2 bases, leaving 7 bases of the junction unmatched. Germline CDR1 and CDR2: MNHNS and SASEGT. Written as DNA, the CDR3 is TGTGCCAGCAGTGAACCGGGACAGAACAGCTACGAGCAGTACTTC. Translating gives CASSEPGQNSYEQYF.

The chain uses TRBV15 and TRBJ2-4, with D possibly matching TRBD1 (5 bases). In germline, CDR1 is LNHNV, CDR2 YYDKDF (reference sequence). V was cut by 0 bases and J by 8 bases, with 14 bases left in between. The CDR3 spans 15 residues. The chain's CDR3 is CATSRDFGRVDIQYF. CDR3 nucleotide sequence: TGTGCCACCAGCAGAGATTTTGGCAGGGTGGACATTCAGTACTTC.

The chain recombines TRBV7-9 with TRBJ2-3; D remains ambiguous. Trimming cost V 4 bases and J 1 base, with 6 bases left between them. The CDR3 loop spans 13 amino acids. Germline CDR1 reads SEHNR; CDR2 reads FQNEAQ (reference sequence). This CDR3 is CASSSQRTDTQYF. The CDR3 DNA follows: TGTGCCAGCAGCTCACAGCGCACAGATACGCAGTATTTT.

The rearrangement links TRBV14 to TRBJ2-2, with a weak D call TRBD2 (5 bases). The CDR3 is 18 amino acids. CDR1 and CDR2 (germline): SGHDN, FVKESK. The germline V and J ends were trimmed by 0 bases and 0 bases, with 14 bases remaining between them. Here the CDR3 reads CASSQDLRVTTNTGELFF. The CDR3 nucleotides are TGTGCCAGCAGCCAAGATCTGAGGGTCACGACGAACACCGGGGAGCTGTTTTTT.

The chain recombines TRBV29-1 with TRBJ1-1; no reliable D call. V lost 6 bases and J 4 bases, leaving 18 bases between the germline ends. The CDR3 is 14 residues long. Per the germline V gene, CDR1 is SQVTM and CDR2 is ANQGSEA. The CDR3 nucleotides are TGCAGCGTAAATAGCCTATGGGGAGGCACTGAAGCTTTCTTT. It yields the protein CSVNSLWGGTEAFF.

The V call is TRBV2, the J call TRBJ1-1, with a tentative D call TRBD1 (6 bases). This CDR3 is 14 amino acids long. CDR1 and CDR2 (germline): SNHLY, FYNNEI. Trimming removed 6 bases at V and 5 bases at J, with 16 bases between. The CDR3 spells CASSDEITGTEAFF. CDR3 bases: TGTGCCAGCAGCGATGAAATAACAGGGACTGAAGCTTTCTTT.

This chain uses TRBV7-2 with TRBJ1-2; tentatively, D is TRBD1 (5 bases). Germline V lookup: CDR1 SGHTA, CDR2 FQGNSA. The length of the CDR3 is 15 residues. V was shortened by 5 bases and J by 0 bases, with 13 bases between the two germline ends. CDR3 loop: CASSTQGIANYGYTF. The CDR3 region has the DNA TGTGCCAGCAGCACCCAGGGTATAGCTAACTATGGCTACACCTTC.

The genes are TRBV4-2 and TRBJ2-7; no clear D gene. The CDR3 runs 14 residues. CDR1 and CDR2 (germline): LGHNA, YNFKEQ. The V gene lost 2 bases and the J gene lost 1 base, with 9 bases spanning the gap. DNA of the CDR3: TGTGCCAGCAGCCAACCCAGCGAGTCCTACGAGCAGTACTTC. It is translated as CASSQPSESYEQYF.

This chain connects TRBV7-3 to TRBJ2-1; D call uncertain. The CDR3 has 15 residues. CDR1 is SGHTA, CDR2 FQGTGA, per germline. V lost 3 bases, J lost 0 bases, and 9 bases lay in between. In nucleotides, the CDR3 is TGTGCCAGCAGCTTCGGCGGAAGCTCCTACAATGAGCAGTTCTTC. Residues: CASSFGGSSYNEQFF.

In this sample, this clone turned up a few times. The chain recombines TRBV6-5 with TRBJ1-1; 8 positions match TRBD1. Losses at the gene ends were 3 bases for V and 4 bases for J; bases not matched to a gene: 4. The CDR3 runs 14 residues. CDR1 is MNHEY, CDR2 SVGAGI, per germline. CDR3 DNA sequence: TGTGCCAGCAGTTATTCAACAGGGGGCACTGAAGCTTTCTTT. It translates to CASSYSTGGTEAFF.

This chain links TRBV29-1 with TRBJ2-3, with D hard to call. V was clipped by 7 bases and J by 6 bases, with 14 bases between them. CDR3 length equals 12 residues. Germline CDR1 is SQVTM and CDR2 is ANQGSEA. CDR3: CSAEVLVDTQYF. The CDR3 region has the DNA TGCAGCGCCGAGGTACTTGTGGATACGCAGTATTTT.

The table lists this clone with a count of one. The J gene is TRBJ2-3, the V gene TRBV11-2; D is undetermined. Germline lookup yields CDR1 SGHAT and CDR2 FQNNGV. The CDR3 is 12 amino acids. Deletions cut 3 bases from V and 3 bases from J, with 4 bases between. CDR3 loop: CASSLSTDTQYF. CDR3 bases: TGTGCCAGCAGCTTGTCAACAGATACGCAGTATTTT. Supplemented by reference TRBV11-2 and TRBJ2-3, the full variable domain reads EAGVAQSPRYKIIEKRQSVAFWCNPISGHATLYWYQQILGQGPKLLIQFQNNGVVDDSQLPKDRFSAERLKGVDSTLKIQPAKLEDSAVYLCASSLSTDTQYFGPGTRLTVL.

The chain carries TRBV19 and TRBJ2-3; tentative D call: TRBD1 (8 bases). The CDR3 extends over 16 amino acids. With 5 bases removed from V and 4 bases from J, the gap between germline ends came to 19 bases. Germline CDR1 is LNHDA and CDR2 is SQIVND (reference sequence). CDR3 protein: CASSVGGTGGADTQYF. Here the CDR3 DNA reads TGTGCCAGTAGTGTGGGCGGAACAGGGGGGGCAGATACGCAGTATTTT.

The count of this clone is one. V is TRBV4-3 and J is TRBJ2-7, with D perhaps TRBD1 (6 bases). CDR3 length: 17 residues. Per the germline V gene, CDR1 is LGHNA and CDR2 is YSLEER. Between the trimmed V and J ends, which lost 4 bases and 2 bases, there was a span of 21 bases. CDR3 protein: CASSRYTLAGAAYEQYF. The CDR3 DNA sequence: TGCGCCAGCAGCCGATATACGTTGGCAGGGGCGGCCTACGAGCAGTACTTC.

The rearrangement joins TRBV14 to TRBJ1-4, with D perhaps matching TRBD1 (5 bases). Germline CDR1 reads SGHDN; CDR2 reads FVKESK. This CDR3 has 17 amino acids. The ends were cut back, 3 bases at V and 0 bases at J, with 14 bases in the middle. CDR3: CASSQTKGWATNEKLFF. CDR3 sequence (DNA): TGTGCCAGCAGCCAGACGAAGGGGTGGGCAACTAATGAAAAACTGTTTTTT.

The J gene is TRBJ2-3, the V gene TRBV7-7; D is unclear. Germline assignment: CDR1 SSHAT and CDR2 FNYEAQ (reference sequence). The CDR3 totals 14 residues. The ends were cut back, 2 bases at V and 3 bases at J, with 9 bases in the middle. DNA of the CDR3: TGTGCCAGCAGCTTATTGAGTTCAACAGATACGCAGTATTTT. It specifies CASSLLSSTDTQYF.

This clone was observed a single time. The chain employs TRBV2 and TRBJ1-4; no clear D. There are 14 residues in the CDR3. Deletions cut 2 bases from V and 7 bases from J, with 11 bases between. Germline V gene lookup returns CDR1 SNHLY and CDR2 FYNNEI. Here the CDR3 reads CASSEWASSEKLFF. The CDR3 nucleotides are TGTGCCAGCAGTGAATGGGCATCCAGTGAAAAACTGTTTTTT. The full variable domain, its missing parts supplied by reference TRBV2 and TRBJ1-4, is EPEVTQTPSHQVTQMGQEVILRCVPISNHLYFYWYRQILGQKVEFLVSFYNNEISEKSEIFDDQFSVERPDGSNFTLKIRSTKLEDSAMYFCASSEWASSEKLFFGSGTQLSVL.

This chain joins TRBV7-2 and TRBJ1-6; D unresolved. This CDR3 contains 11 residues. Germline CDR1 reads SGHTA; CDR2 reads FQGNSA. V was trimmed by 5 bases and J by 7 bases, leaving 3 bases between them. CDR3 bases: TGTGCCAGCAGCCTAAATTCACCCCTCCACTTT. It encodes CASSLNSPLHF.